This TCR beta chain was sequenced in a study of T-cell memory formation after mild COVID-19. Study outcomes and limitations: Several responding clones turned up in pre-infection memory, indicating that cross-reactive memory may have taken part.

With 7 bases removed from V and 7 bases from J, the gap between germline ends came to 14 bases. Germline V gives CDR1 SGHTA, CDR2 FQGNSA. The length of the CDR3 is 13 residues. As to this clonotype: Its antigen is not known. This may stem from a read error, because a much larger clone lies one nucleotide away.

TCRdb reanalysed the 5' RACE reads using MiXCR and keeps one entry per CDR3 protein. This table holds 300,000 or so distinct CDR3 sequences, roughly 17% found once. This chain links TRBV7-2 with TRBJ1-5, with no clear D. The source of this sequence is a man aged 18 to 29 who had mild COVID-19 (a few samples of this study predate the infection). Cell type and time point are not known. Material: PBMCs or a T cell subset sorted from them (not recorded which). The CDR3 DNA reads as TGTGCCAGCATCTATAGAGGGCAACAGCCCCAGCATTTT. As protein: CASIYRGQQPQHF.